This TCR beta chain was recorded in a study of T cell responses to AZD1222 COVID-19 vaccine. Remarks on this clone: Its antigen is unidentified.

Points from the study as a whole: Without day 14 samples, only post-peak T cell repertoires were studied.

The germline gives CDR1 LGHNA, CDR2 YSLEER. The CDR3 spans 14 residues. Trimming left V 5 bases short and J 0 bases short, with 9 bases between. Repertoires were generated with immunoSEQ multiplex PCR, while TCRdb's copy carries only in-frame clones and drops some. The repertoire holds 120,000 to 150,000 clones, with 90% to 95% as singletons. The TCR originated in an adult who received the AZD1222 COVID-19 vaccine. Here the sequenced sample was peripheral blood, taken 28 days after the second AZD1222 dose. This chain connects TRBV4-3 to TRBJ2-3; D might be TRBD1 (6 bases). The CDR3 sequence is CASSLTGSTDTQYF. CDR3 nucleotide sequence: TGCGCCAGCAGCTTGACAGGAAGCACAGATACGCAGTATTTT.